This TCR beta chain was identified during a study of T cells expressing NK-cell markers (dated by TCRdb to 2020 to 2022). About the full investigation: TCR beta-chain repertoires were profiled in sorted CD3+CD56+NKG2C+, CD3+CD56+NKG2C- and CD3+CD56-NKG2C+ T-cell subsets from several donors. Sequencing of the libraries produced 2 x 150 bp reads on Illumina HiSeq 2000/2500, MiSeq or NextSeq. Among the eight sequenced donors, seven were HCMV-seropositive and one was HCMV-seronegative. The eight sequenced donors were randomly selected healthy volunteers, three men and five women.

To determine HCMV serostatus, a commercial ELISA kit was used to detect HCMV-specific IgG in serum. Peripheral blood mononuclear cells were isolated from blood by Ficoll density gradient centrifugation. A note on this clonotype: Its antigen remains unidentified.

The reads were generated on an Illumina HiSeq 2000. TCR beta cDNA libraries were prepared using 5'RACE template switching, which introduced a universal primer site and unique molecular identifiers. Priming for cDNA synthesis came from the TCR beta constant segment, and two successive PCR amplification steps followed. In the source study's methods: Reads were demultiplexed and grouped by UMI with MIGEC, and clonotypes were assembled and quantified with MiTCR. To exclude erroneous sequences, only TCR cDNA sequences supported by at least two reads were retained. The tcR package was used for downstream repertoire analysis, and clonotypes were matched between fractions using CDR3 nucleotide sequence together with V segment. VDJmatch was used to annotate antigen specificity against VDJdb, with one amino acid substitution in CDR3 permitted. TCRdb reprocessed the raw reads; every CDR3 protein sequence is a single record, and DNA is not supplied. For this entry, the V and J calls and clone size follow TCRdb and not the study's own pipeline. This sample's table has entries for almost 450,000 distinct CDR3 sequences. The biggest ten clones account for 6% to 9.5% of the sample.

From cysteine to phenylalanine, the CDR3 is 16 amino acids long. The DNA is unrecorded. What the authors observed across the whole study: Those dominant clonotypes were again the most abundant among CD3+CD56-NKG2C+ cells in a handful of donors, at about 28.3-65%. In six donors, the dominant CD3+CD56+NKG2C+ clonotypes were among the top 10 CD8+ clonotypes and accounted for roughly 1.0-7.0% of CD8+ T cells. Whether the expanded NKG2C-expressing T cell clones were specific for HCMV antigens was left unclear.

The rearrangement combines TRBV23-1 with TRBJ1-5. TRBV23-1 is identified as an open reading frame with a role that is uncertain. This receptor was obtained from a woman between 18 and 70 years old in good health. Sequenced material: blood T cells: a sorted CD56 or NKG2C T cell subset, CD4+ or CD8+ T cells, or bulk PBMC T cells (not recorded which). This receptor carries the CDR3 CASSRRPGVSYQPQHF.